The following is a TCR beta chain sequence with its context. Its cognate antigen is unknown. The data were produced by immunoSEQ multiplex PCR, yet TCRdb's version contains in-frame clones alone and is incomplete. The table shows some 150,000 clones, with 70% to 85% occurring only once. The sample belongs to a study of cytotoxic CD8 clonotypes in ibrutinib-treated CLL. Study at large: The taking of response samples occurred after a median roughly 11 months of treatment, with a range of 6 to 36. Notes on the study in general: Clonality grew at ibrutinib response; at progression, it decreased back toward baseline.

V was pared by 6 bases and J by 1 base, with 3 bases of the junction left unmatched. The CDR3 runs to 15 residues. Germline values: CDR1 MDHEN, CDR2 SYDVKM. The J gene is TRBJ2-5, the V gene TRBV28; 12 bases are shared with TRBD1. The TCR was taken from a human donor with chronic lymphocytic leukemia. The sequencing used PBMCs, collected after 12 months of ibrutinib treatment. The CDR3 sequence is CASRRDRGRQETQYF. As DNA, the CDR3 is TGTGCCAGCAGGAGGGACAGGGGGCGCCAAGAGACCCAGTACTTC. Supplemented by reference TRBV28 and TRBJ2-5, the full variable domain reads DVKVTQSSRYLVKRTGEKVFLECVQDMDHENMFWYRQDPGLGLRLIYFSYDVKMKEKGDIPEGYSVSREKKERFSLILESASTNQTSMYLCASRRDRGRQETQYFGPGTRLLVL.